This T cell receptor (beta chain) appears in the sequencing data of a study of blood T cells in healthy people across ages. Then a second PCR, running roughly 7 to 11 cycles, was carried out with a sample-barcoded 5' primer and a J-beta primer mix. A single record per CDR3 protein comes from TCRdb applying MiXCR to the 5' RACE reads. The data contain hundreds of thousands of distinct CDR3 sequences, roughly three fifths of them singletons. Input material: blood. This TCR was sampled from a man between 35 and 55 years old in good health.

As DNA, the CDR3 is TGCAGCGCTGGGACTAGCGGAGTGGGGGAGCAGTACTTC. Translating gives CSAGTSGVGEQYF. V is TRBV29-1 and J is TRBJ2-7; 11 nucleotides agree with TRBD2. Trimming took 7 bases from V and 7 from J; bases not matched to a gene: 9. The CDR3 length is 13 residues. The V gene's germline CDR1 is SQVTM and CDR2 ANQGSEA.